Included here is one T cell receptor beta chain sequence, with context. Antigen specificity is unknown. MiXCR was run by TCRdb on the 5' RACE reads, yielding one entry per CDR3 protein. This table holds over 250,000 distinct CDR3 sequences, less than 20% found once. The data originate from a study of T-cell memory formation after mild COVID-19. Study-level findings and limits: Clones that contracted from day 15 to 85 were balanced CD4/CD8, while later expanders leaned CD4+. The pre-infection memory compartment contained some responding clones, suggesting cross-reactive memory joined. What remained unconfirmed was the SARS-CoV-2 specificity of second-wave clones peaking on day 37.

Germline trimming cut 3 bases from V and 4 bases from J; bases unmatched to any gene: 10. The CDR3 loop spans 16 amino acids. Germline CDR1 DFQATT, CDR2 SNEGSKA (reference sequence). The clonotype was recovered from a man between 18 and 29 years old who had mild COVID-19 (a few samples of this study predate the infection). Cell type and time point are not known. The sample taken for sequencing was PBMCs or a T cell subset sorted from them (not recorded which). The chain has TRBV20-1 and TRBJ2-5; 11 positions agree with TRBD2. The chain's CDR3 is CSASLASGGTLETQYF. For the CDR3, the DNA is TGCAGTGCTAGCCTCGCTAGCGGGGGGACCTTAGAGACCCAGTACTTC.